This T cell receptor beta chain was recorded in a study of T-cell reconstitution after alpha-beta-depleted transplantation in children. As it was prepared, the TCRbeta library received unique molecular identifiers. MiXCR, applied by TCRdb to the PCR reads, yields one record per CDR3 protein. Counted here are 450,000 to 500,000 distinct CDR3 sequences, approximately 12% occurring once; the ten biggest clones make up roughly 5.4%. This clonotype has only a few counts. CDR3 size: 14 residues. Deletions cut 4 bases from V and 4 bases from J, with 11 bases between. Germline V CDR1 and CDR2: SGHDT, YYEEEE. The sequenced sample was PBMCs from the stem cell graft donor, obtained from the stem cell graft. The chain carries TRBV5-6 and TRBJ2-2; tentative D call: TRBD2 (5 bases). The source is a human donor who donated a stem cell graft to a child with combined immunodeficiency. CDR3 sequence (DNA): TGTGCCAGCAGCAGAGTAACTAGCACCGGGGAGCTGTTTTTT. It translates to CASSRVTSTGELFF.